The next 4 T cell receptor beta chains were all read from a single sample in a study of T cell responses to AZD1222 COVID-19 vaccine. The data were produced by immunoSEQ multiplex PCR, yet TCRdb's version contains in-frame clones alone and is incomplete. The sample yields 200,000 or so clones, over 80% seen once. The sequences come from peripheral blood, collected on day 0 of MenACWY control vaccination. These receptors were collected from an adult in good health.

CDR3 DNA: TGTGCCAGCAGTTGGGGAGGGGCAGACGGTGGGACGCAGTATTTT. This gives the protein CASSWGGADGGTQYF. The chain uses TRBV28 and TRBJ2-3, with 7 bases lining up with TRBD2. Germline V CDR1 and CDR2: MDHEN, SYDVKM. The CDR3 length is 15 residues. After removal of 4 bases from V and 9 bases from J, the junction contained 13 bases not matched to a gene.

This chain uses TRBV18 with TRBJ1-1; D call uncertain. V shed 3 bases and J shed 7 bases, with 12 bases lying between them. CDR1 KGHSH and CDR2 LQKENI come from the germline V gene. CDR3 size: 13 residues. The DNA of the CDR3 is TGTGCCAGCTCACCTGGGGAGGACGGTGAAGCTTTCTTT. It codes for CASSPGEDGEAFF. The entire variable domain, with the rest obtained from reference TRBV18 and TRBJ1-1, is as follows: NAGVMQNPRHLVRRRGQEARLRCSPMKGHSHVYWYRQLPEEGLKFMVYLQKENIIDESGMPKERFSAEFPKEGPSILRIQQVVRGDSAAYFCASSPGEDGEAFFGQGTRLTVV.

The J gene is TRBJ2-5, the V gene TRBV5-1; D gene unclear. Germline CDR1 reads SGHRS; CDR2 reads YFSETQ. Trimming removed 2 bases from V and 1 base from J, with 6 bases in between. The CDR3 sequence is 13 residues long. CDR3 loop: CASSFNSQETQYF. The CDR3, as DNA: TGCGCCAGCAGCTTTAACAGCCAAGAGACCCAGTACTTC. The entire variable domain, with the rest obtained from reference TRBV5-1 and TRBJ2-5, is as follows: KAGVTQTPRYLIKTRGQQVTLSCSPISGHRSVSWYQQTPGQGLQFLFEYFSETQRNKGNFPGRFSGRQFSNSRSEMNVSTLELGDSALYLCASSFNSQETQYFGPGTRLLVL.

This chain joins TRBV28 and TRBJ1-5; TRBD1 aligns across 9 bases. Germline assignment: CDR1 MDHEN and CDR2 SYDVKM. This CDR3 region has 17 residues. V was clipped by 4 bases and J by 0 bases; unmatched bases: 7. The CDR3 here is CASSSSGTGSSNQPQHF. CDR3 DNA sequence: TGTGCCAGCAGTTCCTCCGGGACAGGGTCTAGCAATCAGCCCCAGCATTTT.